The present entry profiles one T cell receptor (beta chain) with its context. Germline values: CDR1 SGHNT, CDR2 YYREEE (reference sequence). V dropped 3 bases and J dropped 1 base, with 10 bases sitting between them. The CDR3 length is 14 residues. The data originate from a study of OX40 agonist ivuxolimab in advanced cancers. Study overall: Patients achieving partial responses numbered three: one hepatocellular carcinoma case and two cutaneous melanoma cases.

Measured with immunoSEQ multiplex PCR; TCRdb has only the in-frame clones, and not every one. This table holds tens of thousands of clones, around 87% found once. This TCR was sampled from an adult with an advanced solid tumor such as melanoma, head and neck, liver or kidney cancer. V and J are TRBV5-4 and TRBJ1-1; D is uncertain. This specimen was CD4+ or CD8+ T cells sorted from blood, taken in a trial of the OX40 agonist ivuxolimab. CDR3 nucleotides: TGTGCCAGCAGCTATGCGGCAGGGAACACTGAAGCTTTCTTT. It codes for CASSYAAGNTEAFF.